These T cell receptor beta chains were read from a single sample in a study of cytomegalovirus exposure and HLA in healthy donors. TCRdb's copy holds only in-frame clones and misses some; the assay was immunoSEQ multiplex PCR. Of 130,000 or so clones listed, roughly 85% are singletons. Sequences were obtained from PBMCs. These receptors came from a woman under 40 in good health and CMV-seropositive. Both conserved end residues are part of each CDR3. Each record gives: V gene, D gene, J gene, clone size, CDR3 DNA, CDR3 protein. The D gene is left open where the match is weak. The listing skips clone size in some rows; elsewhere it reads once, few, many or a size class.

v_call: TRBV29-1; d_call: TRBD1; j_call: TRBJ2-3; clone_size: few; cdr3_nt: TGCAGCGCTTCCTTGTTTTCCCGGGACAGATATAGCACAGATACGCAGTATTTT; cdr3_aa: CSASLFSRDRYSTDTQYF
v_call: TRBV6-1; d_call: TRBD1; j_call: TRBJ2-3; clone_size: .; cdr3_nt: TGTGCCAGCAGTGAAAGGAACAGGGGGATCAGAACAGATACGCAGTATTTT; cdr3_aa: CASSERNRGIRTDTQYF
v_call: TRBV15; d_call: .; j_call: TRBJ1-2; clone_size: .; cdr3_nt: TGTGCCACCAGCAGAGAGCGGGATAACTATGGCTACACCTTC; cdr3_aa: CATSRERDNYGYTF
v_call: TRBV19; d_call: TRBD2; j_call: TRBJ2-2; clone_size: once; cdr3_nt: TGTGCCGTCCCGGGAGGCACCGGGGAGCTGTTTTTT; cdr3_aa: CAVPGGTGELFF
v_call: TRBV29-1; d_call: TRBD2; j_call: TRBJ2-1; clone_size: .; cdr3_nt: TGCAGCTCCATTTCGGGACTAGCGTGGGGAAATGAGCAGTTCTTC; cdr3_aa: CSSISGLAWGNEQFF
v_call: TRBV5-1; d_call: .; j_call: TRBJ1-1; clone_size: .; cdr3_nt: TGCGCCAGCAGCTCCACAGGGAACACTGAAGCTTTCTTT; cdr3_aa: CASSSTGNTEAFF
v_call: TRBV10-3; d_call: TRBD2; j_call: TRBJ2-7; clone_size: .; cdr3_nt: TGTGCCATTAGGGGACTAGCAGGGGACGAGCAGTACTTC; cdr3_aa: CAIRGLAGDEQYF
v_call: TRBV7-9; d_call: .; j_call: TRBJ2-7; clone_size: .; cdr3_nt: TGTGCCAGCAGCTTAGGTAGGGAGTCTTTTTTCTCCTACGAGCAGTACTTC; cdr3_aa: CASSLGRESFFSYEQYF
v_call: TRBV7-2; d_call: TRBD2; j_call: TRBJ2-3; clone_size: .; cdr3_nt: TGTGCCAGCAGCCCCCGGACTAGTAGTGCCACAGATACGCAGTATTTT; cdr3_aa: CASSPRTSSATDTQYF
v_call: TRBV9; d_call: TRBD2; j_call: TRBJ2-1; clone_size: .; cdr3_nt: TGTGCCAGCAGCGTAGCGGGAGGTAGCACCTACAATGAGCAGTTCTTC; cdr3_aa: CASSVAGGSTYNEQFF
v_call: TRBV5-1; d_call: TRBD2; j_call: TRBJ2-5; clone_size: .; cdr3_nt: TGCGCCAGCAGCTTTGGACTAGCGGGAGATATGGAGACCCAGTACTTC; cdr3_aa: CASSFGLAGDMETQYF
v_call: TRBV7-2; d_call: .; j_call: TRBJ2-2; clone_size: .; cdr3_nt: TGTGCCAGATCTACATACAGGGTCGGCACCGGGGAGCTGTTTTTT; cdr3_aa: CARSTYRVGTGELFF
v_call: TRBV30; d_call: .; j_call: TRBJ1-1; clone_size: few; cdr3_nt: TGTGCCTGGAGTAAGGCGGCGGGGGGGGTGGGCACTGAAGCTTTCTTT; cdr3_aa: CAWSKAAGGVGTEAFF
v_call: TRBV27; d_call: TRBD1; j_call: TRBJ2-3; clone_size: .; cdr3_nt: TGTGCCAGCAGGATACAGGGGGCCGGCACAGATACGCAGTATTTT; cdr3_aa: CASRIQGAGTDTQYF
v_call: TRBV21-1; d_call: .; j_call: TRBJ2-7; clone_size: .; cdr3_nt: TGTGCCAGCAGCAAAAGTGGGGACAGAACCTACGAGCAGTACTTC; cdr3_aa: CASSKSGDRTYEQYF
v_call: TRBV2; d_call: TRBD1; j_call: TRBJ1-2; clone_size: once; cdr3_nt: TGTGCCAGCAGTGAACAGGGGTTTACAGGGGCGGAAGGCTACACCTTC; cdr3_aa: CASSEQGFTGAEGYTF
v_call: TRBV6-1; d_call: .; j_call: TRBJ2-7; clone_size: once; cdr3_nt: TGTGCCAGCAAACCGAGCTCCTACGAGCAGTACTTC; cdr3_aa: CASKPSSYEQYF
v_call: TRBV7-7; d_call: .; j_call: TRBJ2-5; clone_size: once; cdr3_nt: TGTGCTAGCAGCTTAATCCCGGGGGTGACCCAGTACTTC; cdr3_aa: CASSLIPGVTQYF
v_call: TRBV10-3; d_call: TRBD1; j_call: TRBJ1-2; clone_size: .; cdr3_nt: TGTGCCACCCATCCTGGGACAGCGGACGGGGGCTACACCTTC; cdr3_aa: CATHPGTADGGYTF
v_call: TRBV28; d_call: .; j_call: TRBJ1-2; clone_size: few; cdr3_nt: TGTGCCAGCAGTTTGATGATCCAGGACTATGGCTACACCTTC; cdr3_aa: CASSLMIQDYGYTF
v_call: TRBV4-2; d_call: TRBD1; j_call: TRBJ2-2; clone_size: .; cdr3_nt: TGTGCCAGCAGCCCAGGAATGGGACAGTCGAACACCGGGGAGCTGTTTTTT; cdr3_aa: CASSPGMGQSNTGELFF
v_call: TRBV5-6; d_call: TRBD2; j_call: TRBJ2-7; clone_size: .; cdr3_nt: TGTGCCAGCAGCTCCGTCAGCGGGGCGAGCTCCTACGAGCAGTACTTC; cdr3_aa: CASSSVSGASSYEQYF
v_call: TRBV28; d_call: .; j_call: TRBJ1-5; clone_size: .; cdr3_nt: TGTGCCAGCAGAACGACAGGTATTGGCAATCAGCCCCAGCATTTT; cdr3_aa: CASRTTGIGNQPQHF
v_call: TRBV27; d_call: .; j_call: TRBJ1-4; clone_size: .; cdr3_nt: TGTGCCAGCAGTCCCCCCAGGGCAACTAATGAAAAACTGTTTTTT; cdr3_aa: CASSPPRATNEKLFF
v_call: TRBV19; d_call: TRBD2; j_call: TRBJ2-3; clone_size: .; cdr3_nt: TGTGCCAGTAGTACAATAGCGGGAGATTGGGATACGCAGTATTTT; cdr3_aa: CASSTIAGDWDTQYF
v_call: TRBV5-1; d_call: TRBD2; j_call: TRBJ2-7; clone_size: .; cdr3_nt: TGCGCCAGCAGCTTGGCGGGGACTAGCCTTACCTACGAGCAGTACTTC; cdr3_aa: CASSLAGTSLTYEQYF
v_call: TRBV7-7; d_call: .; j_call: TRBJ2-2; clone_size: .; cdr3_nt: TGTGCTAGCAGCTTGAGGGACTACACCGGGGAGCTGTTTTTT; cdr3_aa: CASSLRDYTGELFF
v_call: TRBV10-1; d_call: .; j_call: TRBJ1-5; clone_size: .; cdr3_nt: TGCGCCAGCAGTTCCGGATTCGCCCAGGGCAATCAGCCCCAGCATTTT; cdr3_aa: CASSSGFAQGNQPQHF
v_call: TRBV10-2; d_call: .; j_call: TRBJ2-6; clone_size: once; cdr3_nt: TGCGCCAGCAGGGGGGAGGGGGCTGGGGCCAACGTCCTGACTTTC; cdr3_aa: CASRGEGAGANVLTF